The next 21 T cell receptor beta chains were all read from a single sample in a study of molecular identifiers for immune sequencing clone quantification. TCRdb reprocessed the PCR reads via MiXCR and lists one record per CDR3 protein. The table lists about half a million distinct CDR3 sequences, roughly 26% of them singletons. The specimen sequenced was naive CD8+ T cells from blood, with Jurkat cell RNA spiked in. The subset is: FACS-sorted CD8+CD4-CCR7+CD45RA+ naive T cells. The source is a human donor in good health. Some libraries in this study had Jurkat cell RNA spiked in.

This clonotype occurred many times. The gene calls are TRBV9 and TRBJ2-2, with D uncertain. CDR1 is SGDLS, CDR2 YYNGEE, per germline. The CDR3 has 12 residues. Deletions cut 2 bases from V and 4 bases from J, with 3 bases between. The CDR3 DNA reads TGTGCCAGCAGCGTGGCCACCGGGGAGCTGTTTTTT. Amino acid sequence: CASSVATGELFF.

The chain carries TRBV19 and TRBJ1-5; 9 nucleotides agree with TRBD1. Germline-derived CDR1 and CDR2 are LNHDA and SQIVND (reference sequence). Trimming removed 0 bases from V and 0 bases from J; junction bases left unmatched: 12. The CDR3 runs 20 residues. The DNA for the CDR3 is TGTGCCAGTAGTATAGATCTTCACGGGACAGGGCAATATAGCAATCAGCCCCAGCATTTT. Translating gives CASSIDLHGTGQYSNQPQHF.

This clonotype was seen ten or more times. J is TRBJ2-3 and V is TRBV28; weak D call: TRBD1 (6 bases). The CDR3 sequence is 12 residues long. Deletions cut 6 bases from V and 9 bases from J, with 13 bases between. Per the germline V gene, CDR1 is MDHEN and CDR2 is SYDVKM. DNA of the CDR3: TGTGCCAGCAGCTATCTGAGGGGGACGCAGTATTTT. The encoded protein is CASSYLRGTQYF.

The V gene is TRBV12-3 or TRBV12-4, the J gene TRBJ2-1; D may be TRBD1 or TRBD2 (5 bases each). This CDR3 comprises 14 residues. With 3 bases removed from V and 9 bases from J, the gap between germline ends came to 15 bases. For the CDR3, the DNA is TGTGCCAGCAGTTTCGGGACCCCCATGGGTGAGCAGTTCTTC. Translation gives CASSFGTPMGEQFF.

V is TRBV5-6 and J is TRBJ2-7, with D perhaps TRBD1 or TRBD2 (6 bases each). CDR3 length: 18 amino acids. V was shortened by 4 bases and J by 1 base, with 24 bases between the two germline ends. Germline V gene sequence: CDR1 SGHDT, CDR2 YYEEEE. CDR3 region: CASSAGTSESSGSYEQYF. CDR3 DNA sequence: TGTGCCAGCAGCGCCGGGACATCAGAAAGTAGCGGATCCTACGAGCAGTACTTC.

This sequence joins TRBV12-3 or TRBV12-4 and TRBJ2-1, with 9 nucleotides matching TRBD1. The CDR3 contains 15 residues. Trimming cost V 4 bases and J 2 bases; bases outside gene matches: 3. The CDR3 sequence is CASSSRQGAYNEQFF. Written as DNA, the CDR3 is TGTGCCAGCAGTTCCCGACAGGGGGCCTACAATGAGCAGTTCTTC.

This clonotype was seen ten or more times. In nucleotides, the CDR3 is TGTGCCAGCAGCCCCGAGGCAGTTGATACGCAGTATTTT. Protein product: CASSPEAVDTQYF. This sequence joins TRBV5-6 and TRBJ2-3; the D is unclear. The CDR3 sequence is 13 residues long. V was shortened by 4 bases and J by 6 bases, with 12 bases between the two germline ends. Germline V gene sequence: CDR1 SGHDT, CDR2 YYEEEE.

This clonotype has only one observation. The rearrangement uses TRBV5-1 and TRBJ2-1, with D maybe TRBD1 (6 bases). The CDR3 is made up of 13 amino acids. V gave up 2 bases and J gave up 5 bases, with 8 bases separating them. Per germline, CDR1 SGHRS and CDR2 YFSETQ. CDR3 nucleotides: TGCGCCAGCAGCTTCGCAGGGGACAATGAGCAGTTCTTC. This gives the protein CASSFAGDNEQFF.

This clonotype was counted many times. This rearrangement joins TRBV7-2 to TRBJ1-1; D not certain. CDR3 length equals 13 residues. CDR1 is SGHTA and CDR2 is FQGNSA in the germline V gene. Trimming took off 5 bases at V and 2 bases at J, with 9 bases between the two ends. This chain's CDR3 is CASSLTRNTEAFF. In nucleotides, the CDR3 is TGTGCCAGCAGCCTGACCCGTAACACTGAAGCTTTCTTT.

Note on this clonotype: This sequence may be a read error, since a much larger clone differs from it by one base. The chain is built from TRBV5-3 and TRBJ2-7, with TRBD2 matching 8 bases. TRBV5-3 is an open reading frame, and its role is uncertain. The length of the CDR3 is 15 residues. Trimming at V came to 8 bases and at J to 2 bases, leaving 12 bases not matched to a gene. The CDR3 sequence: CASSVPSGWAYEQYF. As DNA, the CDR3 is TGTGCCAGCAGCGTCCCTAGCGGGTGGGCCTACGAGCAGTACTTC.

Concerning this clonotype itself: A much larger clone lies one base from this, so it may be a read error. The gene calls are TRBV5-1 and TRBJ2-1; TRBD1 agrees at 9 bases. This CDR3 region has 14 residues. Germline V gene sequence: CDR1 SGHRS, CDR2 YFSETQ. The CDR3 region is CASSLNRGHSEQSF. The CDR3 DNA is TGCGCCAGCAGCTTGAACAGGGGGCATAGTGAGCAGTCCTTC.

This clonotype was picked up a small number of times. The chain recombines TRBV7-3 with TRBJ2-1; possibly TRBD1 for D (6 bases). V was pared by 2 bases and J by 8 bases, with 19 bases between. CDR1 and CDR2 from the germline V gene are SGHTA and FQGTGA. The CDR3 is 16 amino acids. The CDR3 here is CASSLGGSAMPDEQFF. CDR3 DNA: TGTGCCAGCAGCTTAGGGGGCTCCGCCATGCCCGATGAGCAGTTCTTC.

Ten or more counts support this clonotype. The chain links TRBV12-5 to TRBJ1-5, with D tentatively TRBD1 (5 bases). V was cut by 6 bases and J by 0 bases, with 18 bases left in between. In germline, CDR1 is LGHNT, CDR2 FRNRAP. CDR3 length: 17 amino acids. CDR3 protein: CASGRNRDPYSNQPQHF. The CDR3 DNA sequence: TGTGCTAGTGGACGTAACCGGGACCCCTATAGCAATCAGCCCCAGCATTTT.

This clonotype was recorded many times. The chain uses TRBV2 and TRBJ1-5; D is possibly TRBD1 (5 bases). V was cut by 8 bases and J by 4 bases, with 15 bases left in between. CDR3 length: 14 amino acids. Germline V CDR1 and CDR2: SNHLY, FYNNEI. For the CDR3, the DNA is TGTGCCAGCTGGCCAGGGCTCGGTAATCAGCCCCAGCATTTT. This codes for CASWPGLGNQPQHF.

V is TRBV12-3 or TRBV12-4 and J is TRBJ2-3, with 11 bases that match TRBD2. CDR3 length: 15 residues. Trimming took 5 bases from V and 3 from J; bases not matched to a gene: 4. CDR3 amino acids: CASSQTSGKTDTQYF. In DNA, the CDR3 is TGTGCCAGCAGTCAGACTAGCGGGAAAACAGATACGCAGTATTTT.

This clonotype occurred a few times. J is TRBJ1-2 and V is TRBV20-1, with D unclear. The germline V and J ends were trimmed by 3 bases and 3 bases, with 2 bases remaining between them. This CDR3 is 10 amino acids long. Germline lookup yields CDR1 DFQATT and CDR2 SNEGSKA (reference sequence). The CDR3 sequence is CSARDYGYTF. DNA for the CDR3: TGCAGTGCTAGGGACTATGGCTACACCTTC.

This clonotype was seen many times. The chain couples TRBV7-9 to TRBJ2-7; the match to TRBD2 covers 7 bases. V dropped 4 bases and J dropped 0; count of bases not matched to a gene: 6. This CDR3 is 15 amino acids long. Germline lookup yields CDR1 SEHNR and CDR2 FQNEAQ (reference sequence). CDR3 nucleotides: TGTGCCAGCAGCTCGGGACTACTATCCTCCTACGAGCAGTACTTC. It is translated as CASSSGLLSSYEQYF.

The rearrangement links TRBV18 to TRBJ1-4; no clear D gene. The CDR3 totals 13 residues. Looked up from germline, CDR1 is KGHSH and CDR2 is LQKENI. The V end lost 2 bases, the J end lost 5 bases, and 6 bases lay between the germline ends. CDR3 in amino acids: CASSPAKNEKLFF. DNA for the CDR3: TGTGCCAGCTCACCAGCGAAAAATGAAAAACTGTTTTTT.

Only a few counts were recorded for this clonotype. The chain couples TRBV7-9 to TRBJ2-1; D is unresolved. V lost 5 bases to trimming and J lost 0 bases, with 5 bases between them. CDR3 length: 13 residues. CDR1 is SEHNR and CDR2 is FQNEAQ in the germline V gene (reference sequence). CDR3 in amino acids: CASSNSSYNEQFF. Written as DNA, the CDR3 is TGTGCCAGCAGCAACTCCTCCTACAATGAGCAGTTCTTC.

This clonotype was detected a few times. V gene TRBV6-1 combines with J gene TRBJ1-1; 8 positions agree with TRBD1. The trim removed 2 bases at V and 11 bases at J, leaving 10 bases unmatched. The germline gives CDR1 MNHNS, CDR2 SASEGT. This CDR3 is 14 amino acids long. As DNA, the CDR3 is TGTGCCAGCAGTGAATGGAGGACAGGGTTTGGGGCTTTCTTT. It yields the protein CASSEWRTGFGAFF.

Turning to this clonotype: A read error is possible here, since a much larger clone lies one base away. V usage is TRBV20-1 and J usage is TRBJ2-3; 7 bases match TRBD2. J was trimmed by 2 bases and V by 1 base; bases with no gene match: 6. Per germline, CDR1 DFQATT and CDR2 SNEGSKA (reference sequence). The CDR3 covers 15 residues. This chain's CDR3 is CSARGISGITDTQYF. As DNA, the CDR3 is TGCAGTGCTAGAGGTATCAGCGGGATCACAGATACGCAGTATTTT.